This T cell receptor beta chain was sequenced in a study of cytotoxic CD8 clonotypes in ibrutinib-treated CLL. There are 16 residues in the CDR3. With 4 bases clipped from V and 5 bases from J, the junction kept 8 bases outside the gene matches. Germline values: CDR1 SGHTS, CDR2 YDEGEE. Depths of 1 in 200,000 to 1 in 1 million T cells were the sequencing target. Generated by immunoSEQ multiplex PCR, the TCRdb table keeps only in-frame clones and is missing some. The repertoire holds roughly 300,000 clones, 65% to 85% seen once, with 5.6% in the top ten. J is TRBJ2-5 and V is TRBV5-8; TRBD2 aligns across 13 bases. The specimen was PBMCs, collected at disease progression, from a patient treated with ibrutinib. This clonotype originated in a human donor with chronic lymphocytic leukemia. For the CDR3, the DNA is TGTGCCAGCAGCCAGGGACTAGCGGGAATGAAGGAGACCCAGTACTTC. Amino acid sequence: CASSQGLAGMKETQYF.